These 17 T cell receptor beta chains originate from one sample sequenced in a study of spatial heterogeneity in lung cancer. Study results and limitations: The number of expanded tumor alpha and beta chains correlated with mutation number.

No antigens are known for them. A single record per CDR3 protein comes from TCRdb applying MiXCR to the 5' RACE reads. The sample gives around 19,000 distinct CDR3 sequences, approximately 15% of which show up once; about 31% is in the top ten. Described time point: sample taken at primary tumor resection. Sequenced here: lung tumor tissue, sampled at surgery. The receptors originated from a female donor with early-stage non-small cell lung cancer.

This clonotype appeared a few times. The V gene is TRBV9, the J gene TRBJ2-7; TRBD1 matches at 7 bases. CDR3 size: 13 residues. Germline lookup yields CDR1 SGDLS and CDR2 YYNGEE. J was trimmed by 2 bases and V by 4 bases; bases with no gene match: 3. The CDR3 loop is CASSPQGPYEQYF. The CDR3 coding sequence is TGTGCCAGCAGCCCACAGGGGCCCTACGAGCAGTACTTC. The full variable domain, with the rest looked up from reference TRBV9 and TRBJ2-7, is DSGVTQTPKHLITATGQRVTLRCSPRSGDLSVYWYQQSLDQGLQFLIQYYNGEERAKGNILERFSAQQFPDLHSELNLSSLELGDSALYFCASSPQGPYEQYFGPGTRLTVT.

Ten or more counts support this clonotype. The gene calls are TRBV6-6 and TRBJ1-6; D is undetermined. Germline CDR1 reads MNHNY; CDR2 reads SVGAGI (reference sequence). The germline V and J ends were trimmed by 2 bases and 8 bases, with 7 bases remaining between them. The CDR3 is 13 amino acids. CDR3 protein: CASSYTADSPLHF. In DNA, the CDR3 is TGTGCCAGCAGTTACACAGCGGATTCACCCCTCCACTTT.

This clonotype showed up many times. V usage is TRBV7-6 and J usage is TRBJ2-5, with 9 positions matching TRBD2. The CDR3 spans 15 residues. From germline, CDR1 is SGHVS and CDR2 FNYEAQ. V was clipped by 2 bases and J by 5 bases; unmatched bases: 6. The DNA of the CDR3 is TGTGCCAGCAGCTTACTGGCTAGCGGGGCGGAGACCCAGTACTTC. It translates to CASSLLASGAETQYF.

V and J are TRBV4-2 and TRBJ2-7; TRBD1 aligns across 8 bases. The V gene end was trimmed by 9 bases and the J gene end by 3 bases; junction bases not matched to a gene: 7. CDR1 and CDR2 (germline): LGHNA, YNFKEQ. CDR3 length: 13 residues. CDR3 amino acids: CASGQGLFYEQYF. The CDR3, as DNA: TGTGCCAGTGGACAGGGTCTATTCTACGAGCAGTACTTC.

This clonotype appeared many times. This chain joins TRBV20-1 and TRBJ2-3; a possible D gene is TRBD2 (5 bases). The V gene lost 1 base and the J gene lost 4 bases, with 12 bases spanning the gap. This CDR3 region has 14 residues. Germline V gene lookup returns CDR1 DFQATT and CDR2 SNEGSKA (reference sequence). CDR3 bases: TGCAGTGCTAGAGGGACTCTTGCGTCAGATACGCAGTATTTT. Amino acids: CSARGTLASDTQYF.

In its sample, this clonotype is medium-sized (0.01 to 0.1%). This chain uses TRBV11-3 with TRBJ2-2, with D unresolved. Germline V gene sequence: CDR1 SGHNT, CDR2 YENEEA. This CDR3 comprises 12 residues. V was clipped by 3 bases and J by 6 bases, with 5 bases between them. The CDR3 is CASSLSSGELFF. CDR3 DNA sequence: TGTGCCAGCAGCTTGAGCTCCGGGGAGCTGTTTTTT. The whole variable domain, remainder taken from reference TRBV11-3 and TRBJ2-2, is EAGVVQSPRYKIIEKKQPVAFWCNPISGHNTLYWYLQNLGQGPELLIRYENEEAVDDSQLPKDRFSAERLKGVDSTLKIQPAELGDSAVYLCASSLSSGELFFGEGSRLTVL.

This clonotype was counted ten times or more. This chain uses TRBV5-1 with TRBJ2-6, with D uncertain. V lost 1 base and J 2 bases, leaving 10 bases between the germline ends. CDR3 size: 16 residues. Germline CDR1 reads SGHRS; CDR2 reads YFSETQ. The chain's CDR3 is CASSLFSAAGANVLTF. In nucleotides, the CDR3 is TGCGCCAGCAGCTTGTTTTCGGCTGCTGGGGCCAACGTCCTGACTTTC.

V usage is TRBV20-1 and J usage is TRBJ2-3; weak D call: TRBD1 (6 bases). CDR3 size: 13 residues. V gave up 5 bases and J gave up 2 bases, with 11 bases separating them. Germline CDR1 is DFQATT and CDR2 is SNEGSKA (reference sequence). CDR3 sequence reads: CSADTGFTDTQYF. The CDR3 coding sequence is TGCAGTGCTGATACAGGGTTCACAGATACGCAGTATTTT.

The J gene is TRBJ2-2, the V gene TRBV29-1; D ambiguous. Germline assignment: CDR1 SQVTM and CDR2 ANQGSEA. The CDR3 extends over 12 amino acids. The V gene lost 7 bases and the J gene lost 4 bases, with 10 bases spanning the gap. Here the CDR3 DNA reads TGCAGCGCCTTGGAATTCACCGGGGAGCTGTTTTTT. The encoded protein is CSALEFTGELFF.

This clonotype was detected a few times. The gene calls are TRBV4-1 and TRBJ2-3; TRBD2 agrees at 9 bases. V trimming: 6 bases; J trimming: 4 bases; junction bases outside the gene matches: 8. Germline V gives CDR1 MGHRA, CDR2 YSYEKL. This CDR3 spans 15 amino acids. This CDR3 reads CASRAGGPHSDTQYF. CDR3 DNA sequence: TGCGCCAGCAGGGCGGGAGGGCCTCACTCAGATACGCAGTATTTT.

The chain employs TRBV7-3 and TRBJ2-5; D could derive from TRBD1 or TRBD2 (5 bases each). CDR3 length: 14 amino acids. Germline lookup yields CDR1 SGHTA and CDR2 FQGTGA. V lost 5 bases, J lost 1 base, and 11 bases lay in between. In nucleotides, the CDR3 is TGTGCCAGCAGCCCCGGGACGACCCAAGAGACCCAGTACTTC. Translation gives CASSPGTTQETQYF.

V and J are TRBV20-1 and TRBJ2-3; 10 bases agree with TRBD2. The ends lost 3 bases at V and 4 bases at J; junction bases unmatched: 7. The CDR3 length is 15 residues. The germline gives CDR1 DFQATT, CDR2 SNEGSKA (reference sequence). DNA of the CDR3: TGCAGTGCTAGTTCCCTAGCGGGAGCCCCAGATACGCAGTATTTT. This gives the protein CSASSLAGAPDTQYF.

This clonotype was detected many times. V gene TRBV25-1 combines with J gene TRBJ2-2; D possibly corresponds to TRBD1 (6 bases). Trimming cost V 6 bases and J 3 bases, with 14 bases left between them. CDR1 and CDR2 (germline): MGHDK, SYGVNS. CDR3 length equals 15 residues. CDR3 loop: CASSRDTLYTGELFF. The CDR3 DNA sequence: TGTGCCAGCAGCCGGGACACACTTTACACCGGGGAGCTGTTTTTT.

This clonotype has more than one count but fewer than ten. The chain joins TRBV7-8 to TRBJ2-5, with D possibly being TRBD2 (5 bases). In germline, CDR1 is SGHVS, CDR2 FQNEAQ. The CDR3 is 16 amino acids. Trimming took 5 bases from V and 2 from J, leaving 18 bases between them. CDR3 loop: CASSAQFGVEQETQYF. CDR3 DNA: TGTGCCAGCAGCGCCCAGTTCGGGGTGGAACAAGAGACCCAGTACTTC.

This clonotype was observed many times. The chain uses TRBV19 and TRBJ2-2; 11 nucleotides agree with TRBD2. The CDR3 is 16 residues long. With V trimmed by 4 bases and J by 1 base, 2 bases remained unmatched. Germline-derived CDR1 and CDR2 are LNHDA and SQIVND (reference sequence). In DNA, the CDR3 is TGTGCCAGTAGTACAACTAGCGGGGGGAACACCGGGGAGCTGTTTTTT. Its translation: CASSTTSGGNTGELFF.

This clonotype was recorded a few times. J is TRBJ2-1 and V is TRBV20-1; 7 positions agree with TRBD2. V shed 6 bases and J 2 bases; nucleotides not matched to a gene: 13. The CDR3 has 16 residues. The germline V gene has CDR1 DFQATT and CDR2 SNEGSKA (reference sequence). CDR3 sequence (DNA): TGCAGTGCGGACGGGACCGGGAGGAGGGCCTACAATGAGCAGTTCTTC. Protein: CSADGTGRRAYNEQFF.

The sample holds many counts of this clonotype. The genes are TRBV5-1 and TRBJ1-2, with 8 positions matching TRBD1. This CDR3 has 14 amino acids. With V trimmed by 5 bases and J by 3 bases, 6 bases remained unmatched. Germline values: CDR1 SGHRS, CDR2 YFSETQ. DNA of the CDR3: TGCGCCAGCAGTTTATTACAGGGGGACTATGGCTACACCTTC. This gives the protein CASSLLQGDYGYTF. Drawing the rest from reference TRBV5-1 and TRBJ1-2, the complete variable domain is KAGVTQTPRYLIKTRGQQVTLSCSPISGHRSVSWYQQTPGQGLQFLFEYFSETQRNKGNFPGRFSGRQFSNSRSEMNVSTLELGDSALYLCASSLLQGDYGYTFGSGTRLTVV.